The next 30 T cell receptor beta chains were all read from a single sample in a study of blood T cell repertoires in COVID-19. TCRdb's table, derived via immunoSEQ multiplex PCR, lists solely in-frame clones and lacks some. The table records roughly 260,000 clones, more than 75% of them present only once. The specimen was peripheral blood. Receptors originate from a woman in her 50s with acute or convalescent COVID-19.

The chain employs TRBV28 and TRBJ2-1; 13 bases agree with TRBD2. Germline lookup yields CDR1 MDHEN and CDR2 SYDVKM. This CDR3 region has 17 residues. V lost 5 bases, J lost 5 bases, and 9 bases stayed unmatched. CDR3 in amino acids: CASSRTSGRGGHNEQFF. The CDR3 bases are TGTGCCAGCAGTCGGACTAGCGGGAGAGGGGGCCACAATGAGCAGTTCTTC.

CDR3 DNA: TGTGCCAGCAGGCTCGCAGAATTCTATAATTCACCCCTCCACTTT. Translation: CASRLAEFYNSPLHF. This chain joins TRBV27 and TRBJ1-6, with D uncertain. CDR3 size: 15 residues. Germline V gene lookup returns CDR1 MNHEY and CDR2 SMNVEV (reference sequence). V shed 6 bases and J shed 3 bases, with 12 bases lying between them.

This chain connects TRBV7-9 to TRBJ2-7; a possible D gene is TRBD2 (5 bases). Trimming left V 2 bases short and J 5 bases short, with 19 bases between. Germline CDR1 reads SEHNR; CDR2 reads FQNEAQ (reference sequence). This CDR3 region has 16 residues. The CDR3 loop reads CASSLYRGGSYDEQYF. CDR3 DNA: TGTGCCAGCAGCTTATATCGCGGCGGGTCTTACGACGAGCAGTACTTC.

The chain is built from TRBV6-2 or TRBV6-3 and TRBJ1-5; D possibly corresponds to TRBD1 (5 bases). The CDR3 has 18 residues. CDR1 and CDR2 from the germline V gene are MNHEY and SVGEGT. Trimming stripped 2 bases from V and 0 bases from J, with 17 bases between. The CDR3 protein is CASSYNPHQGYSNQPQHF. The CDR3 nucleotides read TGTGCCAGCAGTTACAACCCGCATCAGGGTTATAGCAATCAGCCCCAGCATTTT.

CDR3 nucleotides: TGCGCCAGCAGCTTGGCCCTCAGGGATGGTGGCTACACCTTC. This sequence encodes CASSLALRDGGYTF. This chain uses TRBV5-1 with TRBJ1-2; a possible D gene is TRBD1 (5 bases). Germline-derived CDR1 and CDR2 are SGHRS and YFSETQ. The CDR3 has 14 amino acids. Trimming cost V 0 bases and J 7 bases, with 13 bases left between them. The entire variable domain, with the rest obtained from reference TRBV5-1 and TRBJ1-2, is as follows: KAGVTQTPRYLIKTRGQQVTLSCSPISGHRSVSWYQQTPGQGLQFLFEYFSETQRNKGNFPGRFSGRQFSNSRSEMNVSTLELGDSALYLCASSLALRDGGYTFGSGTRLTVV.

The chain combines TRBV5-4 with TRBJ2-5; the match to TRBD2 covers 7 bases. Germline values: CDR1 SGHNT, CDR2 YYREEE (reference sequence). This CDR3 comprises 14 residues. V was pared by 4 bases and J by 5 bases, with 8 bases of the junction left unmatched. The CDR3 sequence: CASSTKVGGETQYF. Written as DNA, the CDR3 is TGTGCCAGCAGCACAAAGGTCGGGGGGGAGACCCAGTACTTC.

This clone appeared a single time. The chain combines TRBV6-1 with TRBJ1-2; no reliable D call. Germline V CDR1 and CDR2: MNHNS, SASEGT. The CDR3 length is 14 residues. V gave up 1 base and J gave up 4 bases, with 10 bases separating them. CDR3: CASSEEGGGYGYTF. The CDR3 DNA follows: TGTGCCAGCAGTGAAGAGGGAGGTGGCTATGGCTACACCTTC.

The J gene is TRBJ1-1, the V gene TRBV30; D is possibly TRBD1 (5 bases). The V gene's germline CDR1 is GTSNPN and CDR2 SVGIG (reference sequence). Deletions cut 3 bases from V and 5 bases from J, with 10 bases between. The CDR3 runs to 12 residues. CDR3 residues: CAWSRVYTEAFF. The CDR3 region has the DNA TGTGCCTGGAGCAGGGTATATACTGAAGCTTTCTTT.

The gene calls are TRBV18 and TRBJ2-7; 7 bases match TRBD1. CDR3 length: 15 amino acids. CDR1 is KGHSH and CDR2 is LQKENI in the germline V gene. The ends lost 3 bases at V and 2 bases at J; junction bases unmatched: 7. The CDR3 DNA sequence: TGTGCCAGCTCACCTCGACAGGGTGCCCCCTACGAGCAGTACTTC. Encoded protein: CASSPRQGAPYEQYF.

V and J are TRBV5-1 and TRBJ2-3, with D perhaps TRBD1 (6 bases). Germline CDR1 is SGHRS and CDR2 is YFSETQ. The CDR3 consists of 16 residues. V gave up 0 bases and J gave up 3 bases, with 14 bases separating them. The CDR3 reads CASSLAGVDGTDTQYF. In DNA form, the CDR3 reads TGCGCCAGCAGCTTGGCAGGGGTAGATGGGACAGATACGCAGTATTTT.

This chain joins TRBV5-1 and TRBJ2-7; 7 bases fit TRBD1. The germline CDR1 and CDR2 sequences are SGHRS and YFSETQ. The CDR3 is 16 amino acids. V was clipped by 2 bases and J by 2 bases; unmatched bases: 10. As DNA, the CDR3 is TGCGCCAGCAGCTTCCAAACAGGGGCCATACCCTACGAGCAGTACTTC. It is translated as CASSFQTGAIPYEQYF.

The rearrangement uses TRBV29-1 and TRBJ1-5; tentative D call: TRBD1 (6 bases). This CDR3 contains 13 residues. With 6 bases removed from V and 6 bases from J, the gap between germline ends came to 15 bases. CDR1 SQVTM and CDR2 ANQGSEA come from the germline V gene. DNA of the CDR3: TGCAGCGTGGGGGCAGGTTTGGGTCAGCCCCAGCATTTT. It is translated as CSVGAGLGQPQHF.

This chain connects TRBV10-3 to TRBJ1-6; 8 bases agree with TRBD1. Germline V gene data show CDR1 as ENHRY and CDR2 as SYGVKD. This CDR3 contains 13 residues. V lost 10 bases and J lost 7; bases outside the gene matches: 6. This chain's CDR3 is CASGQGRNSPLHF. The CDR3 nucleotides read TGTGCCAGTGGACAGGGAAGAAATTCACCCCTCCACTTT.

The V gene is TRBV28, the J gene TRBJ1-1; D not resolved. In germline, CDR1 is MDHEN, CDR2 SYDVKM. The ends were cut back, 2 bases at V and 7 bases at J, with 11 bases in the middle. CDR3 length: 13 residues. The CDR3 is CASSLVGADEAFF. The CDR3 nucleotides read TGTGCCAGCAGTTTAGTGGGAGCTGATGAAGCTTTCTTT. Filled out from reference TRBV28 and TRBJ1-1, the complete variable domain reads DVKVTQSSRYLVKRTGEKVFLECVQDMDHENMFWYRQDPGLGLRLIYFSYDVKMKEKGDIPEGYSVSREKKERFSLILESASTNQTSMYLCASSLVGADEAFFGQGTRLTVV.

The V call is TRBV5-8, the J call TRBJ1-1, with D maybe TRBD1 (6 bases). In germline, CDR1 is SGHTS, CDR2 YDEGEE. This CDR3 contains 15 residues. V was trimmed by 6 bases and J by 5 bases, leaving 20 bases between them. The chain's CDR3 is CASTNPGTRGTEAFF. CDR3 DNA: TGTGCCAGCACCAACCCCGGGACAAGGGGAACTGAAGCTTTCTTT.

The chain links TRBV19 to TRBJ2-7, with D unresolved. The CDR3 extends over 12 amino acids. V lost 4 bases and J 3 bases, leaving 7 bases between the germline ends. The germline V gene has CDR1 LNHDA and CDR2 SQIVND (reference sequence). CDR3 amino acids: CASSSGYYEQYF. The CDR3 DNA reads TGTGCCAGTAGTAGCGGATACTACGAGCAGTACTTC.

CDR3 nucleotide sequence: TGTGCCAGCAGTTTATGGGGGACTAGCGGGACCAATGAGCAGTTCTTC. The encoded protein is CASSLWGTSGTNEQFF. The genes are TRBV27 and TRBJ2-1; TRBD2 agrees at 13 bases. Germline loops: CDR1 MNHEY, CDR2 SMNVEV (reference sequence). V gave up 1 base and J gave up 6 bases; unmatched junction bases: 3. The CDR3 consists of 16 residues.

V and J are TRBV7-3 and TRBJ1-2; TRBD1 matches at 7 bases. Germline loops: CDR1 SGHTA, CDR2 FQGTGA. CDR3 size: 13 residues. V shed 5 bases and J 7 bases; nucleotides not matched to a gene: 7. The CDR3 sequence: CASSETGRRGYTF. CDR3 sequence (DNA): TGTGCCAGCAGCGAGACAGGGCGGCGTGGCTACACCTTC.

This chain links TRBV28 with TRBJ1-2, with D possibly being TRBD1 (5 bases). Germline values: CDR1 MDHEN, CDR2 SYDVKM. Trimming pared 6 bases from V and 4 bases from J, leaving 15 bases between. CDR3 length: 14 residues. The chain's CDR3 is CASSPPTASYGYTF. CDR3 in DNA: TGTGCCAGCAGCCCTCCGACAGCTTCCTATGGCTACACCTTC.

The rearrangement links TRBV4-1 to TRBJ2-5; D is unclear. This CDR3 contains 14 residues. Deletions cut 1 base from V and 2 bases from J, with 8 bases between. Germline values: CDR1 MGHRA, CDR2 YSYEKL. CDR3 sequence: CASSQGALQETQYF. The CDR3 nucleotides read TGCGCCAGCAGCCAAGGGGCTCTACAAGAGACCCAGTACTTC.

This rearrangement joins TRBV28 to TRBJ1-4; D may be TRBD1 (5 bases). The length of the CDR3 is 15 residues. The V gene's germline CDR1 is MDHEN and CDR2 SYDVKM. Trimming stripped 3 bases from V and 8 bases from J, with 16 bases between. In nucleotides, the CDR3 is TGTGCCAGCAGTTTTAATCAGCAGGGAGGAGAAAAACTGTTTTTT. This encodes CASSFNQQGGEKLFF.

The chain couples TRBV2 to TRBJ2-1; weak D call: TRBD1 (5 bases). The length of the CDR3 is 13 residues. The ends were cut back, 6 bases at V and 0 bases at J, with 6 bases in the middle. Germline CDR1 SNHLY, CDR2 FYNNEI. CDR3 residues: CASRDSSYNEQFF. The CDR3, as DNA: TGTGCCAGCAGAGACAGCTCCTACAATGAGCAGTTCTTC.

This sequence joins TRBV5-6 and TRBJ2-7; no clear D gene. Trimming pared 4 bases from V and 7 bases from J, leaving 21 bases between. The CDR3 contains 15 residues. Per germline, CDR1 SGHDT and CDR2 YYEEEE. DNA of the CDR3: TGTGCCAGCAGCACTATCGATAGTATTGGGTTGGAGCAGTACTTC. This codes for CASSTIDSIGLEQYF.

The J gene is TRBJ2-3, the V gene TRBV27; 7 bases line up with TRBD1. V dropped 5 bases and J dropped 4; count of bases not matched to a gene: 6. CDR3 size: 14 residues. The germline gives CDR1 MNHEY, CDR2 SMNVEV (reference sequence). The CDR3 loop is CASSPQGLADTQYF. For the CDR3, the DNA is TGTGCCAGCAGTCCACAGGGGCTAGCAGATACGCAGTATTTT.

This sequence joins TRBV7-9 and TRBJ1-5; tentatively, D is TRBD1 (5 bases). CDR1 is SEHNR, CDR2 FQNEAQ, per germline (reference sequence). The CDR3 contains 16 residues. V was pared by 1 base and J by 0 bases, with 10 bases between. In DNA form, the CDR3 reads TGTGCCAGCAGCTTAGGGGTAGGGGATAGCAATCAGCCCCAGCATTTT. Residues: CASSLGVGDSNQPQHF.

The chain carries TRBV15 and TRBJ1-2; D unclear. V was trimmed by 0 bases and J by 11 bases, leaving 16 bases between them. This CDR3 contains 14 residues. Germline CDR1 LNHNV, CDR2 YYDKDF (reference sequence). The CDR3 is CATSRDGFPLSYTF. Here the CDR3 DNA reads TGTGCCACCAGCAGAGACGGTTTTCCCCTTTCGTACACCTTC.

This rearrangement joins TRBV27 to TRBJ2-5, with D possibly being TRBD1 (6 bases). Germline lookup yields CDR1 MNHEY and CDR2 SMNVEV (reference sequence). With 5 bases removed from V and 5 bases from J, the gap between germline ends came to 12 bases. The CDR3 loop spans 13 amino acids. The CDR3 DNA is TGTGCCAGCAGTCCGAGGGGGTACGAGACCCAGTACTTC. Protein product: CASSPRGYETQYF.

This rearrangement joins TRBV7-6 to TRBJ2-3, with TRBD2 as a possible D gene (5 bases). The V end lost 1 base, the J end lost 2 bases, and 10 bases lay between the germline ends. Germline assignment: CDR1 SGHVS and CDR2 FNYEAQ. This CDR3 is built from 15 residues. The CDR3 sequence: CASSLGGLTTDTQYF. The DNA for the CDR3 is TGTGCCAGCAGCTTAGGCGGGCTAACCACAGATACGCAGTATTTT.

The chain recombines TRBV4-3 with TRBJ2-7, with D possibly being TRBD1 (5 bases). CDR1 and CDR2 (germline): LGHNA, YSLEER. The ends were cut back, 0 bases at V and 2 bases at J, with 8 bases in the middle. This CDR3 region has 14 residues. For the CDR3, the DNA is TGCGCCAGCAGCCAAGACGACAGCGCCTACGAGCAGTACTTC. Encoded protein: CASSQDDSAYEQYF.

The chain combines TRBV9 with TRBJ2-7, with 9 bases aligning to TRBD1. With V trimmed by 2 bases and J by 5 bases, 8 bases remained unmatched. In germline, CDR1 is SGDLS, CDR2 YYNGEE. This CDR3 spans 15 amino acids. The DNA for the CDR3 is TGTGCCAGCAGCGTTTCCGGGACAGGGAGAAACGAGCAGTACTTC. The encoded protein is CASSVSGTGRNEQYF.